The 26 T cell receptor beta chains reported below all come from one sample, sequenced in a study of T cell clones after liver transplantation. TCRdb's copy holds only in-frame clones and misses some; the assay was immunoSEQ multiplex PCR. The sample shows some 34,000 clones, 90% to 95% of them seen only once. The material sequenced was CD8+ T cells from blood, taken 12 months after liver transplant. The receptor source for this set is a human patient who received a liver transplant. Some T cells may be the graft donor's.

The chain joins TRBV7-9 to TRBJ1-2; D is possibly TRBD1 (5 bases). The V end lost 4 bases, the J end lost 2 bases, and 17 bases lay between the germline ends. Germline CDR1 and CDR2: SEHNR and FQNEAQ (reference sequence). The CDR3 contains 16 residues. CDR3 sequence: CASSSTEKGANYGYTF. The CDR3 nucleotides are TGTGCCAGCAGCTCGACAGAGAAGGGAGCAAACTATGGCTACACCTTC.

The table lists this clone with a count of one. This chain connects TRBV9 to TRBJ2-1; 9 bases fit TRBD2. The CDR3 totals 15 residues. Per the germline V gene, CDR1 is SGDLS and CDR2 is YYNGEE. V was pared by 0 bases and J by 5 bases, with 3 bases of the junction left unmatched. Written as DNA, the CDR3 is TGTGCCAGCAGCGTAGGGGGACTAGCCAACAATGAGCAGTTCTTC. Translation gives CASSVGGLANNEQFF.

The gene calls are TRBV7-6 and TRBJ2-5; D may be TRBD2 (7 bases). The CDR3 consists of 13 residues. The V gene's germline CDR1 is SGHVS and CDR2 FNYEAQ. The germline V and J ends were trimmed by 5 bases and 4 bases, with 11 bases remaining between them. The DNA of the CDR3 is TGTGCCAGCAGCACAAGGGGGGGAGAGACCCAGTACTTC. This gives the protein CASSTRGGETQYF.

This chain connects TRBV27 to TRBJ2-7, with D possibly matching TRBD2 (5 bases). Trimming removed 6 bases from V and 5 bases from J, with 14 bases in between. Germline V gene lookup returns CDR1 MNHEY and CDR2 SMNVEV (reference sequence). The CDR3 length is 13 residues. CDR3 coding DNA: TGTGCCAGCAGCCCCGGCGGGCCCAACGAGCAGTACTTC. Encoded protein: CASSPGGPNEQYF.

By share of the sample, this clone is large (0.1 to 1%). The same CDR3 can be traced to other DNA sequences in this sample. The chain carries TRBV7-9 and TRBJ2-7; 7 bases fit TRBD2. The CDR3 contains 14 residues. Per germline, CDR1 SEHNR and CDR2 FQNEAQ (reference sequence). The V and J ends lost 5 bases and 1 base, in that order; junction bases with no gene match: 5. In DNA form, the CDR3 reads TGTGCCAGCAGCCCGCCTAGCGGATCCTACGAGCAGTACTTC. It encodes CASSPPSGSYEQYF.

Remarks on this clone: The sample holds other DNA sequences that translate to the same CDR3. V usage is TRBV29-1 and J usage is TRBJ1-2; D remains ambiguous. Per the germline V gene, CDR1 is SQVTM and CDR2 is ANQGSEA. The CDR3 is 13 amino acids. CDR3 coding DNA: TGCGCTTCTGGGCGGGCAGGTTCATATGGCTACACCTTC. Translated, it gives CASGRAGSYGYTF.

This chain links TRBV19 with TRBJ2-5; no clear D. Germline CDR1 reads LNHDA; CDR2 reads SQIVND (reference sequence). V lost 5 bases and J lost 2, with 9 bases in between. The CDR3 consists of 13 residues. CDR3 coding DNA: TGTGCCAGTAGTTCGGCCGCTCAAGAGACCCAGTACTTC. Encoded protein: CASSSAAQETQYF.

The rearrangement links TRBV11-2 to TRBJ2-7, with a possible D match to TRBD2 (5 bases). Germline V gene data show CDR1 as SGHAT and CDR2 as FQNNGV. This CDR3 has 15 amino acids. V gave up 1 base and J gave up 3 bases, with 13 bases separating them. CDR3 amino acids: CASSLGAGGGYEQYF. The CDR3 nucleotides read TGTGCCAGCAGCTTAGGGGCAGGAGGAGGCTACGAGCAGTACTTC.

This clone was picked up one time. At one boundary the junction diverges from the germline segment, which might be a read error. This sequence joins TRBV29-1 and TRBJ1-4; a possible D gene is TRBD1 (5 bases). This CDR3 is built from 12 residues. CDR1 and CDR2 from the germline V gene are SQVTM and ANQGSEA. CDR3 region: CSVLPETGDGIF. CDR3 bases: TGCAGCGTTCTTCCGGAAACAGGCGACGGGATTTTT.

This chain uses TRBV28 with TRBJ2-2; the D gene could be TRBD1 or TRBD2 (5 bases each). Trimming left V 5 bases short and J 6 bases short, with 7 bases between. This CDR3 comprises 12 residues. Germline assignment: CDR1 MDHEN and CDR2 SYDVKM. In nucleotides, the CDR3 is TGTGCCAGCAGTCGAGGGGCCGGGGAGCTGTTTTTT. This sequence encodes CASSRGAGELFF. Full variable domain (outside the CDR3, taken from reference TRBV28 and TRBJ2-2): DVKVTQSSRYLVKRTGEKVFLECVQDMDHENMFWYRQDPGLGLRLIYFSYDVKMKEKGDIPEGYSVSREKKERFSLILESASTNQTSMYLCASSRGAGELFFGEGSRLTVL.

The chain joins TRBV7-9 to TRBJ2-7; no clear D gene. Trimming removed 1 base at V and 6 bases at J, with 7 bases between. The CDR3 sequence is 12 residues long. Germline V gene data show CDR1 as SEHNR and CDR2 as FQNEAQ (reference sequence). The CDR3 sequence: CASSLDRREQYF. The CDR3, as DNA: TGTGCCAGCAGCTTAGACCGACGCGAGCAGTACTTC.

The chain joins TRBV7-9 to TRBJ1-2, with TRBD1 identical over 10 bases. Unmatched junction bases numbered 8, after V lost 5 bases and J lost 8 bases. The CDR3 consists of 14 residues. Per the germline V gene, CDR1 is SEHNR and CDR2 is FQNEAQ (reference sequence). CDR3 loop: CASSKLTGGVGYTF. CDR3 nucleotide sequence: TGTGCCAGCAGCAAGTTGACAGGGGGCGTGGGCTACACCTTC.

The J gene is TRBJ1-1, the V gene TRBV28, with D possibly TRBD1 on 5 matching bases. The CDR3 is 13 amino acids. Trimming stripped 5 bases from V and 4 bases from J, with 11 bases between. The germline CDR1 and CDR2 sequences are MDHEN and SYDVKM. CDR3 sequence reads: CASSLRGGTEAFF. CDR3 sequence (DNA): TGTGCCAGCAGTCTACGGGGGGGCACTGAAGCTTTCTTT. Variable domain in full (rest from reference TRBV28 and TRBJ1-1): DVKVTQSSRYLVKRTGEKVFLECVQDMDHENMFWYRQDPGLGLRLIYFSYDVKMKEKGDIPEGYSVSREKKERFSLILESASTNQTSMYLCASSLRGGTEAFFGQGTRLTVV.

This clone was counted a single time. V gene TRBV27 combines with J gene TRBJ2-5; D possibly corresponds to TRBD2 (6 bases). The germline V gene has CDR1 MNHEY and CDR2 SMNVEV (reference sequence). This CDR3 is 14 amino acids long. The V end was cut by 3 bases, the J end by 5 bases, with 13 bases between. CDR3: CASSFIGSGETQYF. CDR3 DNA sequence: TGTGCCAGCAGTTTTATCGGGAGTGGGGAGACCCAGTACTTC.

The chain links TRBV19 to TRBJ2-1; 7 nucleotides line up with TRBD1. Germline values: CDR1 LNHDA, CDR2 SQIVND (reference sequence). CDR3 length: 12 residues. Germline trimming cut 9 bases from V and 5 bases from J; bases unmatched to any gene: 4. This chain's CDR3 is CASDTGDNEQFF. The CDR3 coding sequence is TGTGCCAGCGACACAGGGGACAATGAGCAGTTCTTC.

The chain is built from TRBV2 and TRBJ2-7; 11 bases align to TRBD2. The CDR3 has 18 residues. Trimming at V came to 5 bases and at J to 0 bases, leaving 12 bases not matched to a gene. Germline CDR1 is SNHLY and CDR2 is FYNNEI. CDR3 protein: CASSRFLAGGESSYEQYF. The CDR3 region has the DNA TGTGCCAGCAGTAGATTTCTAGCGGGGGGTGAAAGCTCCTACGAGCAGTACTTC.

The chain couples TRBV4-3 to TRBJ2-5; D not resolved. The CDR3 covers 16 residues. The V gene lost 0 bases and the J gene lost 3 bases, with 14 bases spanning the gap. The germline V gene has CDR1 LGHNA and CDR2 YSLEER. This CDR3 is CASSQDYTVIEETQYF. In DNA, the CDR3 is TGCGCCAGCAGCCAAGATTACACAGTAATCGAAGAGACCCAGTACTTC.

V and J are TRBV4-3 and TRBJ1-4; no definite D call. This CDR3 has 15 residues. With 0 bases removed from V and 6 bases from J, the gap between germline ends came to 11 bases. Germline CDR1 LGHNA, CDR2 YSLEER. CDR3 DNA: TGCGCCAGCAGCCAAGACGGCGGGATTGATGAAAAACTGTTTTTT. Protein: CASSQDGGIDEKLFF.

This clone appeared once. This chain joins TRBV7-9 and TRBJ2-7; TRBD1 aligns across 7 bases. This CDR3 has 12 residues. The germline CDR1 and CDR2 sequences are SEHNR and FQNEAQ (reference sequence). The ends lost 1 base at V and 6 bases at J; junction bases unmatched: 0. The CDR3 DNA is TGTGCCAGCAGCTTAGGGACAGGCGAGCAGTACTTC. Translation gives CASSLGTGEQYF.

The chain recombines TRBV27 with TRBJ1-1; D unresolved. Trimming took 4 bases from V and 5 from J, leaving 14 bases between them. This CDR3 comprises 14 residues. Germline CDR1 and CDR2: MNHEY and SMNVEV (reference sequence). The CDR3 nucleotides read TGTGCCAGCAGTTCCCCCGGGGTTGGTACTGAAGCTTTCTTT. This encodes CASSSPGVGTEAFF.

The CDR3 spells CASSFGTFYEQYF. CDR3 DNA: TGTGCCAGCAGTTTCGGGACATTTTACGAGCAGTACTTC. This chain uses TRBV27 with TRBJ2-7; a possible D gene is TRBD1 (6 bases). The CDR3 spans 13 residues. Per germline, CDR1 MNHEY and CDR2 SMNVEV (reference sequence). Trimming pared 3 bases from V and 4 bases from J, leaving 10 bases between.

The chain has TRBV9 and TRBJ1-2, with 11 positions matching TRBD1. The CDR3 runs to 14 residues. The trim removed 4 bases at V and 6 bases at J, leaving 5 bases unmatched. The germline V gene has CDR1 SGDLS and CDR2 YYNGEE. The CDR3 coding sequence is TGTGCCAGCAGCACGGGACAGGGGGGAGATGGCTACACCTTC. Translation: CASSTGQGGDGYTF.

The chain carries TRBV6-5 and TRBJ2-7, with 8 bases that match TRBD2. This CDR3 contains 14 residues. Germline-derived CDR1 and CDR2 are MNHEY and SVGAGI. V was pared by 4 bases and J by 4 bases, with 6 bases of the junction left unmatched. This CDR3 reads CASSFVTSGYEQYF. CDR3 in DNA: TGTGCCAGCAGTTTCGTAACTAGCGGATACGAGCAGTACTTC.

The chain recombines TRBV29-1 with TRBJ2-1; 8 bases map to TRBD2. This CDR3 region has 14 residues. V was clipped by 0 bases and J by 9 bases; unmatched bases: 7. Per germline, CDR1 SQVTM and CDR2 ANQGSEA. The chain's CDR3 is CSVEDRREVSEQFF. In nucleotides, the CDR3 is TGCAGCGTTGAAGATCGGCGGGAGGTTAGTGAGCAGTTCTTC.

The gene calls are TRBV27 and TRBJ2-1; D uncertain. The germline CDR1 and CDR2 sequences are MNHEY and SMNVEV (reference sequence). CDR3 length: 12 residues. Trimming left V 8 bases short and J 7 bases short, with 12 bases between. CDR3 in amino acids: CASGGVRNEQFF. CDR3 bases: TGTGCCAGCGGTGGGGTGAGGAATGAGCAGTTCTTC.

This chain joins TRBV2 and TRBJ1-2; D is undetermined. The ends were cut back, 1 base at V and 0 bases at J, with 12 bases in the middle. Germline assignment: CDR1 SNHLY and CDR2 FYNNEI. The CDR3 is 16 residues long. DNA of the CDR3: TGTGCCAGCAGTGAAGGGTCAGTTCCTGCTAACTATGGCTACACCTTC. This sequence encodes CASSEGSVPANYGYTF.